This TCR beta chain is from a study of OX40 agonist ivuxolimab in advanced cancers. The CDR3 spans 15 residues. The ends were cut back, 2 bases at V and 5 bases at J, with 13 bases in the middle. Germline CDR1 is SNHLY and CDR2 is FYNNEI. Assay used: immunoSEQ multiplex PCR; TCRdb lists only in-frame clones, some missing. The sample holds fewer than 80,000 clones, 75% to 90% seen once. The sequences come from CD4+ or CD8+ T cells sorted from blood, collected in a trial of the OX40 agonist ivuxolimab. The source is an adult with an advanced solid tumor such as melanoma, head and neck, liver or kidney cancer. This rearrangement joins TRBV2 to TRBJ1-5; D may be TRBD1 (5 bases). CDR3 DNA: TGTGCCAGCAGTGAAAAGGGCAGGGCGGATCAGCCCCAGCATTTT. Residues: CASSEKGRADQPQHF.